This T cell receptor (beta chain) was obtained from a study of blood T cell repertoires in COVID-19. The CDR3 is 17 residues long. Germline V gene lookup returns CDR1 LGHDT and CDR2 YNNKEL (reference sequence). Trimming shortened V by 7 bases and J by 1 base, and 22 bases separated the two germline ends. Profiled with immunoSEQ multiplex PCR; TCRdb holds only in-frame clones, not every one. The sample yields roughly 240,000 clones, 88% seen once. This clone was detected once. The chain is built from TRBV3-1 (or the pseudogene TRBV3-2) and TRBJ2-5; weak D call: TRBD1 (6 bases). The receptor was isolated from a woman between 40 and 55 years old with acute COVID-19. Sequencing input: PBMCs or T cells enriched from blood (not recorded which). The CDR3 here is CASNTLLGTPSQETQYF. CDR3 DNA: TGTGCCAGCAACACCCTCCTGGGGACACCATCCCAAGAGACCCAGTACTTC.